Shown below are 25 T cell receptor beta chains from a single sample sequenced in a study of blood T cell repertoires in COVID-19 (dated by TCRdb to 2018 to 2021). Preparation of the library involved the immunoSEQ multiplex PCR assay. Sourced from immuneACCESS, this table was stored by TCRdb with only in-frame sequences that have V and J called. A share of the clones is absent; for the studies checked, an unresolved V gene accounts for under half, and the remainder has no known explanation. This sample gives around 130,000 clones in total; roughly four fifths of them show up just once. 1.6% of the sample comes from the top ten. Specimen: PBMCs or T cells enriched from blood (not recorded which). These receptors came from a woman aged 18-29 years who had been exposed to COVID-19.

Here the CDR3 DNA reads TGTGCCAGCAGCTTACGCAGGGGAGGAAACACCATATATTTT. It specifies CASSLRRGGNTIYF. The J gene is TRBJ1-3, the V gene TRBV7-9; perhaps TRBD1 as D (6 bases). Per germline, CDR1 SEHNR and CDR2 FQNEAQ (reference sequence). Trimming took 2 bases from V and 4 from J, leaving 9 bases between them. This CDR3 has 14 residues.

This clone came up a few times. The chain employs TRBV5-1 and TRBJ2-7; 11 positions match TRBD2. The length of the CDR3 is 17 residues. V shed 6 bases and J 5 bases; nucleotides not matched to a gene: 16. The germline CDR1 and CDR2 sequences are SGHRS and YFSETQ. CDR3 bases: TGCGCCAGCACTCATGCAGGGACTAGCGGCCTTAGGGACGAGCAGTACTTC. It translates to CASTHAGTSGLRDEQYF.

The chain carries TRBV5-1 and TRBJ2-3, with 9 bases lining up with TRBD2. The CDR3 runs to 16 residues. The junction had 6 bases not matched to a gene; V was cut back by 4 bases and J by 0 bases. Germline CDR1 reads SGHRS; CDR2 reads YFSETQ. For the CDR3, the DNA is TGCGCCAGCAGCCCGACGCTAGCGGGAAGCACAGATACGCAGTATTTT. It is translated as CASSPTLAGSTDTQYF.

This clone was observed a few times. The chain employs TRBV18 and TRBJ1-1, with D tentatively TRBD1 (6 bases). V shed 2 bases and J shed 1 base, with 11 bases lying between them. The germline gives CDR1 KGHSH, CDR2 LQKENI. The CDR3 contains 15 residues. The CDR3 DNA sequence: TGTGCCAGCTCACCAGGACAGCAGCAGAACACTGAAGCTTTCTTT. Amino acid sequence: CASSPGQQQNTEAFF.

The rearrangement uses TRBV7-2 and TRBJ1-3; D call uncertain. Trimming pared 2 bases from V and 3 bases from J, leaving 2 bases between. Germline CDR1 and CDR2: SGHTA and FQGNSA. The CDR3 totals 12 residues. Here the CDR3 DNA reads TGTGCCAGCAGCTTACGTGGAAACACCATATATTTT. This translates into CASSLRGNTIYF.

The J gene is TRBJ2-7, the V gene TRBV7-2; D might be TRBD1 (5 bases). CDR3 length: 15 residues. Trimming left V 5 bases short and J 3 bases short, with 17 bases between. Germline V lookup: CDR1 SGHTA, CDR2 FQGNSA. CDR3 DNA: TGTGCCAGCAGCCCTTCCCAGGGAAATCACTACGAGCAGTACTTC. As protein: CASSPSQGNHYEQYF. The whole variable domain, remainder taken from reference TRBV7-2 and TRBJ2-7, is GAGVSQSPSNKVTEKGKDVELRCDPISGHTALYWYRQSLGQGLEFLIYFQGNSAPDKSGLPSDRFSAERTGGSVSTLTIQRTQQEDSAVYLCASSPSQGNHYEQYFGPGTRLTVT.

V and J are TRBV15 and TRBJ2-2; possibly TRBD2 for D (6 bases). With 4 bases removed from V and 4 bases from J, the gap between germline ends came to 13 bases. This CDR3 has 15 residues. The V gene's germline CDR1 is LNHNV and CDR2 YYDKDF (reference sequence). The CDR3 bases are TGTGCCACCAGCAAATCCGGGAGTCGCACCGGGGAGCTGTTTTTT. As protein: CATSKSGSRTGELFF.

J is TRBJ2-5 and V is TRBV5-1, with D possibly being TRBD2 (6 bases). Germline V CDR1 and CDR2: SGHRS, YFSETQ. The ends were cut back, 0 bases at V and 4 bases at J, with 7 bases in the middle. The CDR3 has 13 amino acids. CDR3 loop: CASSLAAGETQYF. As DNA, the CDR3 is TGCGCCAGCAGCTTGGCAGCGGGAGAGACCCAGTACTTC.

The V call is TRBV7-9, the J call TRBJ1-2, with D hard to call. The CDR3 spans 13 residues. V shed 5 bases and J shed 1 base, with 8 bases lying between them. The germline V gene encodes CDR1 SEHNR and CDR2 FQNEAQ (reference sequence). The CDR3 sequence: CASSQTFNYGYTF. For the CDR3, the DNA is TGTGCCAGCAGCCAGACTTTTAACTATGGCTACACCTTC.

Of note for this clone: Other DNA sequences within the sample encode an identical CDR3. The chain uses TRBV9 and TRBJ2-5; D might be TRBD2 (5 bases). Germline CDR1 reads SGDLS; CDR2 reads YYNGEE. This CDR3 comprises 14 residues. The V gene lost 0 bases and the J gene lost 5 bases, with 11 bases spanning the gap. CDR3 amino acids: CASSVGGGGETQYF. Here the CDR3 DNA reads TGTGCCAGCAGCGTAGGAGGCGGCGGGGAGACCCAGTACTTC.

In its sample, this clone was seen once. The chain uses TRBV18 and TRBJ1-4; 8 bases are shared with TRBD1. CDR1 is KGHSH, CDR2 LQKENI, per germline. Trimming took 3 bases from V and 7 from J; bases not matched to a gene: 7. This CDR3 spans 15 amino acids. The CDR3 protein is CASSPPTGATEKLFF. CDR3 DNA: TGTGCCAGCTCACCGCCGACAGGGGCTACTGAAAAACTGTTTTTT.

The chain has TRBV29-1 and TRBJ2-3; D gene ambiguous. V lost 4 bases and J 0 bases, leaving 5 bases between the germline ends. The germline V gene encodes CDR1 SQVTM and CDR2 ANQGSEA. This CDR3 comprises 12 residues. CDR3 sequence (DNA): TGCAGCGTTGCGACTAGCACAGATACGCAGTATTTT. Translated, it gives CSVATSTDTQYF.

The V gene is TRBV6-1, the J gene TRBJ1-1; possibly TRBD1 for D (5 bases). Germline values: CDR1 MNHNS, CDR2 SASEGT. CDR3 size: 16 residues. Trimming cost V 1 base and J 1 base, with 13 bases left between them. The CDR3 loop reads CASSEGYGGSNTEAFF. For the CDR3, the DNA is TGTGCCAGCAGTGAAGGGTATGGGGGGTCGAACACTGAAGCTTTCTTT.

The chain links TRBV10-1 to TRBJ2-1; TRBD1 is a possible D gene (5 bases). The V gene's germline CDR1 is WNHNN and CDR2 SYGVQD (reference sequence). The CDR3 runs 16 residues. The ends were cut back, 0 bases at V and 6 bases at J, with 15 bases in the middle. Here the CDR3 reads CASSESRQGLGNEQFF. DNA for the CDR3: TGCGCCAGCAGTGAGTCACGGCAGGGATTAGGCAATGAGCAGTTCTTC.

This clone was detected only a few times. The CDR3 bases are TGTGCCTGGAGTGTACTCTCAGGCAGGGCGGCTGGAAACACCATATATTTT. This sequence encodes CAWSVLSGRAAGNTIYF. V and J are TRBV30 and TRBJ1-3, with a tentative D call TRBD1 (5 bases). With 0 bases removed from V and 2 bases from J, the gap between germline ends came to 17 bases. The CDR3 is 17 amino acids. Germline values: CDR1 GTSNPN, CDR2 SVGIG (reference sequence).

This clone has only one observation. CDR3 bases: TGTGCCAGCAGCCCCGGGACATTCTCCTCTGGGGAGACCCAGTACTTC. Translated: CASSPGTFSSGETQYF. The chain uses TRBV7-9 and TRBJ2-5, with TRBD1 as a possible D gene (6 bases). The CDR3 is made up of 16 amino acids. Germline V gives CDR1 SEHNR, CDR2 FQNEAQ (reference sequence). Trimming shortened V by 5 bases and J by 5 bases, and 21 bases separated the two germline ends. The whole variable domain, filled in from reference TRBV7-9 and TRBJ2-5, reads DTGVSQNPRHKITKRGQNVTFRCDPISEHNRLYWYRQTLGQGPEFLTYFQNEAQLEKSRLLSDRFSAERPKGSFSTLEIQRTEQGDSAMYLCASSPGTFSSGETQYFGPGTRLLVL.

The chain is built from TRBV7-9 and TRBJ2-1; 11 positions agree with TRBD2. The germline V gene encodes CDR1 SEHNR and CDR2 FQNEAQ (reference sequence). Unmatched junction bases numbered 5, after V lost 1 base and J lost 9 bases. This CDR3 is 15 amino acids long. The CDR3 DNA sequence: TGTGCCAGCAGCTTAGATAGCGGGAGGGCCTTTGAGCAGTTCTTC. It is translated as CASSLDSGRAFEQFF. Drawing the rest from reference TRBV7-9 and TRBJ2-1, the complete variable domain is DTGVSQNPRHKITKRGQNVTFRCDPISEHNRLYWYRQTLGQGPEFLTYFQNEAQLEKSRLLSDRFSAERPKGSFSTLEIQRTEQGDSAMYLCASSLDSGRAFEQFFGPGTRLTVL.

The chain couples TRBV6-2 or TRBV6-3 to TRBJ2-2; TRBD2 might be the D (6 bases). Germline V gene data show CDR1 as MNHEY and CDR2 as SVGEGT. There are 15 residues in the CDR3. Trimming removed 0 bases from V and 8 bases from J, with 13 bases in between. The CDR3 DNA follows: TGTGCCAGCAGTTACTCCCGGGAGATGCGTGGGGAGCTGTTTTTT. Translation: CASSYSREMRGELFF.

The V gene is TRBV3-1 (or the pseudogene TRBV3-2), the J gene TRBJ2-7, with TRBD2 identical over 11 bases. The CDR3 length is 18 residues. J gave up 0 bases and V 5 bases, and 12 bases lay outside the gene matches. Germline CDR1 and CDR2: LGHDT and YNNKEL (reference sequence). CDR3 in DNA: TGTGCCAGCAGCAAACGAGGCCTAGCGGGAGGCCCCTCCTACGAGCAGTACTTC. Translating gives CASSKRGLAGGPSYEQYF.

The chain uses TRBV3-1 (or the pseudogene TRBV3-2) and TRBJ2-3; 13 nucleotides match TRBD2. This CDR3 region has 17 residues. The germline V gene has CDR1 LGHDT and CDR2 YNNKEL (reference sequence). V dropped 4 bases and J dropped 4; count of bases not matched to a gene: 8. The CDR3 protein is CASSPWTSGGGPDTQYF. The CDR3 nucleotides read TGTGCCAGCAGCCCGTGGACTAGCGGGGGAGGCCCAGATACGCAGTATTTT.

The chain is built from TRBV5-4 and TRBJ2-5; D might be TRBD2 (5 bases). This CDR3 region has 15 residues. CDR1 is SGHNT and CDR2 is YYREEE in the germline V gene (reference sequence). V was trimmed by 4 bases and J by 3 bases, leaving 16 bases between them. The CDR3 coding sequence is TGTGCCAGCAGCCCAGAGAGCGGAAGAGAAGAGACCCAGTACTTC. Its protein product is CASSPESGREETQYF.

The chain couples TRBV5-6 to TRBJ1-5; D is unclear. Germline V CDR1 and CDR2: SGHDT, YYEEEE. Trimming took 0 bases from V and 2 from J, leaving 12 bases between them. The CDR3 sequence is 16 residues long. CDR3 sequence reads: CASSLASARGNQPQHF. CDR3 nucleotides: TGTGCCAGCAGCTTGGCCTCGGCCCGGGGCAATCAGCCCCAGCATTTT.

The chain has TRBV6-2 or TRBV6-3 and TRBJ2-1; unclear D gene. Trimming cost V 3 bases and J 7 bases, with 10 bases left between them. This CDR3 spans 13 amino acids. From germline, CDR1 is MNHEY and CDR2 SVGEGT. The CDR3 DNA follows: TGTGCCAGCAGTTATCTCCTCGGGAATGAGCAGTTCTTC. Translating gives CASSYLLGNEQFF.

The J gene is TRBJ2-7, the V gene TRBV10-2, with 7 bases fitting TRBD1. This CDR3 has 14 residues. The V gene end was trimmed by 5 bases and the J gene end by 0 bases; junction bases not matched to a gene: 4. The germline CDR1 and CDR2 sequences are WSHSY and SAAADI. This CDR3 is CASSWGQNSYEQYF. In DNA, the CDR3 is TGCGCCAGCAGTTGGGGACAGAACTCCTACGAGCAGTACTTC.

V is TRBV2 and J is TRBJ2-3; D is ambiguous. Trimming shortened V by 2 bases and J by 1 base, and 4 bases separated the two germline ends. Germline values: CDR1 SNHLY, CDR2 FYNNEI. This CDR3 contains 13 residues. The CDR3 coding sequence is TGTGCCAGCAGTGAACAGGGCACAGATACGCAGTATTTT. It is translated as CASSEQGTDTQYF.